This T cell receptor beta chain came from a study of T cell repertoires in cytomegalovirus infection. At the level of the study: Signatures in public TCR beta sequences pointed to both CMV infection and matching HLA type.

General study results and limits: Using cumulative public TCR beta family frequency, the authors identified those who carried CMV together with the relevant HLA. In two of eight donors, the top clonotype was HLA-C-restricted CMV-specific.

Many counts were recorded for this clonotype. Its antigen is not known. V lost 2 bases and J lost 6, with 18 bases in between. The CDR3 extends over 16 amino acids. The germline V gene has CDR1 SGHTA and CDR2 FQGNSA. MiXCR, run by TCRdb on the reads, gives a single entry per CDR3 protein. The table has approximately 250,000 distinct CDR3 sequences, 9.1% seen once; the top ten hold over 13%. The receptor comes from a human donor in good health (CMV status not recorded). Some clones in this sample may be carry-over from other donors' samples. The chain links TRBV7-2 to TRBJ2-3; D gene unclear. The sequenced material came from PBMCs. The CDR3 region is CASSLIVLPAGDTQYF. The CDR3 DNA reads as TGTGCCAGCAGCTTAATTGTCTTACCCGCTGGGGATACGCAGTATTTT.